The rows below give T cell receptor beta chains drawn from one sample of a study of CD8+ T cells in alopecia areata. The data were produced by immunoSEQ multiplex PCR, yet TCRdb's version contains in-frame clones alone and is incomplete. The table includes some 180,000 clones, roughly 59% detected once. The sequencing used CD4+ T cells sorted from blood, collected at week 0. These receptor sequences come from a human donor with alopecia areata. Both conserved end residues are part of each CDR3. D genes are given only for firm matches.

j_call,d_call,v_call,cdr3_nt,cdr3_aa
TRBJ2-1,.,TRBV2,TGTGCCAGCAGTCCCAGCGGGCGCAATGAGCAGTTCTTC,CASSPSGRNEQFF
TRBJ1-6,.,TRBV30,TGTGCCTGGAAGCCCTCAGGGAGTGAATCACCCCTCCACTTT,CAWKPSGSESPLHF
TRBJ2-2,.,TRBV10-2,TGCGCCAGCAGTGCAAGGGGGGGCTCGAACACCGGGGAGCTGTTTTTT,CASSARGGSNTGELFF
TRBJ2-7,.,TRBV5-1,TGCGCCAGCAGCCCGGGCTCCATAGACGAGCAGTACTTC,CASSPGSIDEQYF
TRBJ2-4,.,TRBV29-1,TGCAGCGTTGTGCTAGAGCTCCTGGCCAAAAACATTCAGTACTTC,CSVVLELLAKNIQYF
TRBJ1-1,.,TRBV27,TGTGCCGGCCGACAGGACACTGAAGCTTTCTTT,CAGRQDTEAFF
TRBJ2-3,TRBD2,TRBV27,TGTGCCAGCAGTTTTGGTAGCGGGGGCGCCGATACGCAGTATTTT,CASSFGSGGADTQYF
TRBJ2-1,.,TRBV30,TGTGCCTGGAGTGGGCTCAATGAGCAGTTCTTC,CAWSGLNEQFF
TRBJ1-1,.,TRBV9,TGTGCCAGCAGCGCCCTAGAAGGGATGAAATCTGAAGCTTTCTTT,CASSALEGMKSEAFF
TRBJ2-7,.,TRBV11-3,TGTGCCAGCAGCTTGGGCGGGGCGAGCTCCTACGAGCAGTACTTC,CASSLGGASSYEQYF